The clone carrying this TCR beta chain was seen a handful of times. Its antigen is currently unknown. This CDR3 has 17 residues. Germline CDR1 is LGHNA and CDR2 is YSLEER. V was clipped by 0 bases and J by 5 bases; unmatched bases: 12. The library labeled individual cDNA molecules by adding unique molecular identifiers to them. TCRdb independently ran MiXCR on the RACE reads; one entry per CDR3 protein. The sample consists of under 200,000 distinct CDR3 sequences, under 35% of them appearing once. Time point: pre-sensitization, week 0. Treatment defined: therapeutic diphenylcyclopropenone sensitization with weekly scalp DPC. The sample belongs to a study of human T cells and chemical hapten exposure. Study observations and caveats: Counts of expanded TCRs at PT1 were positively correlated with patch test score. TCRs whose frequency exceeded 1 in 1000 remained the same following DPC sensitization.

This sequence was found in a woman in her thirties with alopecia areata. Some clones in this sample may be carry-over from other donors' samples. This specimen was whole blood, taken in connection with sensitization to the hapten diphenylcyclopropenone (DPC). The chain links TRBV4-3 to TRBJ2-7; TRBD1 matches 8 bases. The CDR3 coding sequence is TGCGCCAGCAGCCAAGATAGCCAGGGGGCGGCGTTGAACGAGCAGTACTTC. It yields the protein CASSQDSQGAALNEQYF.